The TCR beta chain described here comes from a study of shared clonotypes between healthy human individuals. Method: immunoSEQ multiplex PCR; TCRdb's copy keeps in-frame clones and lacks some. The sample yields 1.4 million or so clones, less than 99% seen once. The germline CDR1 and CDR2 sequences are MDHEN and SYDVKM. V lost 8 bases, J lost 1 base, and 18 bases lay in between. The CDR3 runs to 15 residues. This chain uses TRBV28 with TRBJ2-7; maybe TRBD2 (5 bases). The TCR originated in a young man in good health. The sequenced material came from naive CD4+ T cells sorted from blood. Subset meaning: CD45RA+ positively selected. CDR3 DNA sequence: TGTGCCAGCGGGGTTCACGGGATACCTTCCTACGAGCAGTACTTC. It is translated as CASGVHGIPSYEQYF.